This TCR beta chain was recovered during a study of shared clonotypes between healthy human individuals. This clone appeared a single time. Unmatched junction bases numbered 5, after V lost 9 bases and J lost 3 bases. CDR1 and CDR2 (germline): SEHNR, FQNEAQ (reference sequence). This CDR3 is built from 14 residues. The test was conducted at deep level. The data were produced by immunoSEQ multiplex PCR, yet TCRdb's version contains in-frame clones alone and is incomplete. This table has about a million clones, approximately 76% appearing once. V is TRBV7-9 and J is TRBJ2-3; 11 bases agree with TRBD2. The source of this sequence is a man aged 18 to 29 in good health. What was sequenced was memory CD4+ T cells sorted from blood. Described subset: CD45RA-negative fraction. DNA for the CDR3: TGTGCCAGTCAGACTAGCGGGGTAACAGATACGCAGTATTTT. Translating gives CASQTSGVTDTQYF. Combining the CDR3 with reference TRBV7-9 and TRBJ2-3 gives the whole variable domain DTGVSQNPRHKITKRGQNVTFRCDPISEHNRLYWYRQTLGQGPEFLTYFQNEAQLEKSRLLSDRFSAERPKGSFSTLEIQRTEQGDSAMYLCASQTSGVTDTQYFGPGTRLTVL.